One sample yielded the 11 T cell receptor beta chains listed below, sequenced in a study of blood T cell repertoires in COVID-19. Clones were sequenced by immunoSEQ multiplex PCR, and TCRdb holds only the in-frame ones, with some missing. Among hundreds of thousands of clones listed, roughly 88% were seen once. Sample: peripheral blood. Source of these receptors: an elderly man with acute or convalescent COVID-19.

The chain carries TRBV5-6 and TRBJ1-1; D possibly corresponds to TRBD1 (6 bases). Trimming cost V 0 bases and J 1 base, with 10 bases left between them. This CDR3 contains 15 residues. The germline V gene has CDR1 SGHDT and CDR2 YYEEEE. CDR3 sequence (DNA): TGTGCCAGCAGCTTGGCCGCGACAGGGAACACTGAAGCTTTCTTT. This codes for CASSLAATGNTEAFF. Supplemented by reference TRBV5-6 and TRBJ1-1, the full variable domain reads DAGVTQSPTHLIKTRGQQVTLRCSPKSGHDTVSWYQQALGQGPQFIFQYYEEEERQRGNFPDRFSGHQFPNYSSELNVNALLLGDSALYLCASSLAATGNTEAFFGQGTRLTVV.

The CDR3 sequence is CASSPSGGSQNTQYF. The DNA of the CDR3 is TGTGCCAGCAGCCCTTCGGGGGGCTCACAGAATACGCAGTATTTT. V gene TRBV9 combines with J gene TRBJ2-3, with D possibly being TRBD2 (7 bases). The germline V and J ends were trimmed by 4 bases and 7 bases, with 19 bases remaining between them. The CDR3 runs to 15 residues. The germline gives CDR1 SGDLS, CDR2 YYNGEE.

The rearrangement links TRBV7-8 to TRBJ2-1; TRBD1 matches 8 bases. Germline trimming cut 7 bases from V and 6 bases from J; bases unmatched to any gene: 8. Germline assignment: CDR1 SGHVS and CDR2 FQNEAQ. The CDR3 consists of 14 residues. This CDR3 reads CASTRDRTPNEQFF. In DNA form, the CDR3 reads TGTGCCAGCACCAGGGACAGGACACCCAATGAGCAGTTCTTC.

The rearrangement links TRBV29-1 to TRBJ2-7; D might be TRBD2 (5 bases). Trimming took off 4 bases at V and 2 bases at J, with 15 bases between the two ends. This CDR3 contains 14 residues. Per germline, CDR1 SQVTM and CDR2 ANQGSEA. The DNA of the CDR3 is TGCAGCGTTGCGGTAGCGTTGGTCCCCTACGAGCAGTACTTC. Translation: CSVAVALVPYEQYF.

The chain's CDR3 is CASSYRGLAEKNEQFF. CDR3 sequence (DNA): TGTGCCAGCAGTTACCGGGGGCTAGCGGAAAAAAATGAGCAGTTCTTC. V is TRBV6-5 and J is TRBJ2-1; possibly TRBD2 for D (7 bases). The CDR3 loop spans 16 amino acids. The germline V and J ends were trimmed by 2 bases and 7 bases, with 18 bases remaining between them. In germline, CDR1 is MNHEY, CDR2 SVGAGI.

The chain has TRBV25-1 and TRBJ2-2; D might be TRBD2 (7 bases). The CDR3 loop spans 16 amino acids. CDR1 and CDR2 (germline): MGHDK, SYGVNS. Trimming stripped 6 bases from V and 1 base from J, with 15 bases between. The DNA of the CDR3 is TGTGCCAGCAGCTCGAGGGGGGGACAGAACACCGGGGAGCTGTTTTTT. Translating it yields CASSSRGGQNTGELFF.

This clone was detected only a few times. The rearrangement uses TRBV7-8 and TRBJ1-5; 7 bases fit TRBD1. The germline gives CDR1 SGHVS, CDR2 FQNEAQ. The ends lost 2 bases at V and 4 bases at J; junction bases unmatched: 8. CDR3 length: 16 residues. The CDR3 DNA reads as TGTGCCAGCAGCTTACAGACAGGGCTCGGGAATCAGCCCCAGCATTTT. This translates into CASSLQTGLGNQPQHF. Variable domain in full (rest from reference TRBV7-8 and TRBJ1-5): GAGVSQSPRYKVAKRGQDVALRCDPISGHVSLFWYQQALGQGPEFLTYFQNEAQLDKSGLPSDRFFAERPEGSVSTLKIQRTQQEDSAVYLCASSLQTGLGNQPQHFGDGTRLSIL.

This clone was seen more than once but under ten times. V and J are TRBV4-1 and TRBJ2-1; the D gene is possibly TRBD2 (5 bases). Germline assignment: CDR1 MGHRA and CDR2 YSYEKL. The V end was cut by 0 bases, the J end by 0 bases, with 12 bases between. There are 17 residues in the CDR3. The CDR3 DNA reads TGCGCCAGCAGCCAAGATTTACGGGGTAGCTCCTACAATGAGCAGTTCTTC. This translates into CASSQDLRGSSYNEQFF.

The chain is built from TRBV7-2 and TRBJ1-1, with a tentative D call TRBD1 (5 bases). There are 15 residues in the CDR3. V was cut by 5 bases and J by 3 bases, with 16 bases left in between. Germline V gene sequence: CDR1 SGHTA, CDR2 FQGNSA. The CDR3 spells CASSSGGGAYTEAFF. The CDR3 coding sequence is TGTGCCAGCAGCAGTGGGGGGGGAGCCTACACTGAAGCTTTCTTT.

This chain uses TRBV9 with TRBJ2-7; 8 positions match TRBD2. Trimming at V came to 4 bases and at J to 0 bases, leaving 9 bases not matched to a gene. This CDR3 spans 16 amino acids. CDR1 SGDLS and CDR2 YYNGEE come from the germline V gene. Here the CDR3 reads CASSPVGGVYSYEQYF. CDR3 DNA: TGTGCCAGCAGCCCGGTCGGGGGGGTTTACTCCTACGAGCAGTACTTC.

The chain couples TRBV5-1 to TRBJ2-2, with TRBD1 matching 8 bases. CDR1 is SGHRS, CDR2 YFSETQ, per germline. V lost 2 bases and J lost 7; bases outside the gene matches: 7. The CDR3 consists of 15 residues. CDR3 DNA sequence: TGCGCCAGCAGCTTCTCGACAGGGGTTAACGGGGAGCTGTTTTTT. This translates into CASSFSTGVNGELFF.